This entry lists 26 T cell receptor beta chains sequenced from one sample in a study of regulatory T cells in long-lasting Graves disease. Time point here: newly diagnosed GD, antithyroid drugs for less than 3 months. Isolated PBMC RNA provided the starting material for the TCR library. Building the TCR beta libraries relied on iRepertoire HTBI primers, and CDR3 regions underwent Arm-PCR. MiXCR was run by TCRdb on the multiplex PCR reads, yielding one entry per CDR3 protein. This table holds about 420,000 distinct CDR3 sequences, around 15% found once. This sample also appeared in a second study, on T cells in Graves' hyperthyroidism and ophthalmopathy.

Source: peripheral blood mononuclear cells (PBMCs), taken at new diagnosis, from a patient treated with antithyroid drugs. Receptor source: a woman between 18 and 30 years old with Graves disease.

This clonotype has ten or more counts. J is TRBJ2-7 and V is TRBV12-3 or TRBV12-4; D uncertain. There are 13 residues in the CDR3. Trimming removed 4 bases from V and 2 bases from J, with 9 bases in between. The DNA of the CDR3 is TGTGCCAGCAGTTCTGGGAACGCCTACGAGCAGTACTTC. It encodes CASSSGNAYEQYF.

This clonotype was seen a handful of times. This sequence joins TRBV7-2 and TRBJ2-5; perhaps TRBD2 as D (6 bases). Trimming cost V 4 bases and J 0 bases, with 12 bases left between them. The germline gives CDR1 SGHTA, CDR2 FQGNSA. The CDR3 spans 15 residues. The CDR3 protein is CASSSSSAYQETQYF. The CDR3, as DNA: TGTGCCAGCAGCTCCTCTAGCGCGTACCAAGAGACCCAGTACTTC.

In its sample, this clonotype was seen many times. The gene calls are TRBV12-3 or TRBV12-4 and TRBJ2-2, with a tentative D call TRBD1 (5 bases). This CDR3 spans 12 amino acids. The V end was cut by 7 bases, the J end by 6 bases, with 9 bases between. CDR3 DNA: TGTGCCAGCACGACAGCACCCGGGGAGCTGTTTTTT. It codes for CASTTAPGELFF.

The V gene is TRBV15, the J gene TRBJ1-1, with no clear D. Per germline, CDR1 LNHNV and CDR2 YYDKDF (reference sequence). Deletions cut 0 bases from V and 1 base from J, with 6 bases between. This CDR3 comprises 14 residues. CDR3 sequence reads: CATSRDPWNTEAFF. The CDR3 DNA sequence: TGTGCCACCAGCAGAGATCCCTGGAACACTGAAGCTTTCTTT.

The table lists this clonotype with a few counts. This sequence joins TRBV24-1 and TRBJ1-1; possibly TRBD1 for D (5 bases). V was clipped by 3 bases and J by 3 bases, with 10 bases between them. Per the germline V gene, CDR1 is KGHDR and CDR2 is SFDVKD. The CDR3 covers 14 residues. CDR3 DNA sequence: TGTGCCACCAGTGATCCAGGGATGGACACTGAAGCTTTCTTT. Protein: CATSDPGMDTEAFF.

This clonotype was picked up a small number of times. The chain employs TRBV20-1 and TRBJ2-2; D call uncertain. The CDR3 consists of 13 residues. The germline V gene encodes CDR1 DFQATT and CDR2 SNEGSKA (reference sequence). V lost 8 bases and J 1 base, leaving 11 bases between the germline ends. Written as DNA, the CDR3 is TGCAGTCCCCAGGATGGGAACACCGGGGAGCTGTTTTTT. This sequence encodes CSPQDGNTGELFF.

This clonotype was counted ten times or more. The J gene is TRBJ2-1, the V gene TRBV7-9; D possibly corresponds to TRBD2 (6 bases). The CDR3 is 16 amino acids. Per germline, CDR1 SEHNR and CDR2 FQNEAQ (reference sequence). V lost 4 bases and J lost 7, with 20 bases in between. The CDR3 spells CASSSSRGRTVNEQFF. The CDR3 nucleotides are TGTGCCAGCAGCTCAAGCCGAGGGAGGACGGTGAATGAGCAGTTCTTC.

This clonotype was found a few times. This rearrangement joins TRBV7-2 to TRBJ1-1, with D uncertain. The V gene's germline CDR1 is SGHTA and CDR2 FQGNSA. V was trimmed by 2 bases and J by 8 bases, leaving 18 bases between them. This CDR3 contains 15 residues. The CDR3 coding sequence is TGTGCCAGCAGCTTATTTGGTGCGGCAGTTCAAGAAGCTTTCTTT. Translation: CASSLFGAAVQEAFF.

This clonotype occurred many times. The genes are TRBV2 and TRBJ2-2; D gene unclear. Germline CDR1 is SNHLY and CDR2 is FYNNEI. The CDR3 covers 13 residues. V lost 4 bases to trimming and J lost 5 bases, with 8 bases between them. Written as DNA, the CDR3 is TGTGCCAGCAGTGCCTGGGATACCGGGGAGCTGTTTTTT. Translating gives CASSAWDTGELFF. Drawing the rest from reference TRBV2 and TRBJ2-2, the complete variable domain is EPEVTQTPSHQVTQMGQEVILRCVPISNHLYFYWYRQILGQKVEFLVSFYNNEISEKSEIFDDQFSVERPDGSNFTLKIRSTKLEDSAMYFCASSAWDTGELFFGEGSRLTVL.

This clonotype was counted many times. The CDR3 region is CASSLSGRAWVEQYF. The CDR3 DNA is TGTGCCAGCAGCCTAAGCGGGAGGGCCTGGGTCGAGCAGTACTTC. The chain recombines TRBV28 with TRBJ2-7; TRBD2 matches at 10 bases. The CDR3 extends over 15 amino acids. The ends lost 6 bases at V and 6 bases at J; junction bases unmatched: 11. From germline, CDR1 is MDHEN and CDR2 SYDVKM.

This clonotype was picked up many times. The CDR3 loop is CASSVDGNQETQYF. In DNA, the CDR3 is TGTGCCAGCAGTGTCGACGGGAACCAAGAGACCCAGTACTTC. V and J are TRBV2 and TRBJ2-5; D perhaps matches TRBD2 (5 bases). Trimming removed 4 bases from V and 0 bases from J, with 9 bases in between. Germline CDR1 reads SNHLY; CDR2 reads FYNNEI. The CDR3 length is 14 residues.

This clonotype was detected ten times or more. CDR3 sequence: CAWRDRSSYEQYF. The CDR3 nucleotides read TGTGCCTGGAGAGACAGGAGCTCCTACGAGCAGTACTTC. This chain connects TRBV30 to TRBJ2-7, with D maybe TRBD1 (6 bases). The CDR3 length is 13 residues. Looked up from germline, CDR1 is GTSNPN and CDR2 is SVGIG (reference sequence). The V end was cut by 3 bases, the J end by 0 bases, with 9 bases between.

In its sample, this clonotype was seen a few times. The V and J genes are TRBV28 and TRBJ1-5, with TRBD1 matching over 9 bases. This CDR3 has 14 amino acids. The J segment lost 7 bases and the V segment lost 5 bases, leaving 6 bases of the junction unmatched. Germline V gene data show CDR1 as MDHEN and CDR2 as SYDVKM. The CDR3 reads CASSLQGAGQPQHF. The CDR3 coding sequence is TGTGCCAGCAGTCTACAGGGGGCCGGACAGCCCCAGCATTTT.

The rearrangement joins TRBV12-3 or TRBV12-4 to TRBJ1-2; a possible D gene is TRBD1 (5 bases). CDR3 length: 13 amino acids. Trimming stripped 6 bases from V and 11 bases from J, with 19 bases between. CDR3 protein: CASSLGTEMGYTF. In nucleotides, the CDR3 is TGTGCCAGCAGCCTGGGGACGGAAATGGGTTACACCTTC.

In its sample, this clonotype was seen a few times. The chain joins TRBV3-1 to TRBJ2-5; D tentatively fits TRBD1 or TRBD2 (5 bases each). CDR1 and CDR2 from the germline V gene are LGHDT and YNNKEL (reference sequence). V lost 4 bases to trimming and J lost 4 bases, with 19 bases between them. CDR3 size: 16 residues. The CDR3 region has the DNA TGTGCCAGCAGCCGGACACGTAGAGCGGTTGGAGAGACCCAGTACTTC. As protein: CASSRTRRAVGETQYF.

This clonotype was recorded many times. The rearrangement joins TRBV11-1 to TRBJ2-1; 9 bases map to TRBD1. This CDR3 contains 15 residues. The J segment lost 5 bases and the V segment lost 4 bases, leaving 6 bases of the junction unmatched. Germline CDR1 and CDR2: SGHAT and FQDESV (reference sequence). In DNA form, the CDR3 reads TGTGCCAGCAGCTCAACAGGGGGCACGAACAATGAGCAGTTCTTC. It specifies CASSSTGGTNNEQFF.

This clonotype has just a few counts. The V call is TRBV7-3, the J call TRBJ1-1; D gene unclear. V was cut by 5 bases and J by 0 bases, with 7 bases left in between. Germline V gives CDR1 SGHTA, CDR2 FQGTGA. The CDR3 spans 13 residues. The CDR3 spells CASSTSMNTEAFF. The DNA of the CDR3 is TGTGCCAGCAGCACCTCAATGAACACTGAAGCTTTCTTT.

This clonotype has a handful of counts. The chain recombines TRBV29-1 with TRBJ2-7, with 8 bases lining up with TRBD2. The junction had 4 bases not matched to a gene; V was cut back by 5 bases and J by 4 bases. Germline V lookup: CDR1 SQVTM, CDR2 ANQGSEA. The CDR3 is 12 residues long. The CDR3 nucleotides are TGCAGCGTTAGGCCTAGCGGGTACGAGCAGTACTTC. This translates into CSVRPSGYEQYF.

This clonotype was detected many times. The J gene is TRBJ2-1, the V gene TRBV29-1; 9 bases are a match to TRBD2. The CDR3 totals 15 residues. V was clipped by 1 base and J by 4 bases; unmatched bases: 5. Germline V gene lookup returns CDR1 SQVTM and CDR2 ANQGSEA. The CDR3 nucleotides read TGCAGCGTTGAAGGGGGGCTAGCGGGGTACAATGAGCAGTTCTTC. Its protein product is CSVEGGLAGYNEQFF.

The V and J genes are TRBV7-2 and TRBJ2-4; D may match TRBD1 or TRBD2 (5 bases each). CDR1 SGHTA and CDR2 FQGNSA come from the germline V gene. V was clipped by 3 bases and J by 7 bases, with 13 bases between them. The CDR3 loop spans 14 amino acids. CDR3 in amino acids: CASSFEGPSNIQYF. CDR3 DNA: TGTGCCAGCAGCTTTGAGGGACCCAGTAACATTCAGTACTTC.

This clonotype was counted ten times or more. The V gene is TRBV3-1, the J gene TRBJ2-3; 9 bases match TRBD2. Trimming cost V 2 bases and J 2 bases; bases outside gene matches: 5. Germline lookup yields CDR1 LGHDT and CDR2 YNNKEL (reference sequence). This CDR3 contains 16 residues. The chain's CDR3 is CASSQLTSGFTDTQYF. The CDR3 DNA reads TGTGCCAGCAGCCAACTGACTAGCGGATTCACAGATACGCAGTATTTT.

This clonotype has ten or more counts. The chain recombines TRBV6-2 or TRBV6-3 with TRBJ2-1; D possibly corresponds to TRBD1 (6 bases). The germline V gene has CDR1 MNHEY and CDR2 SVGEGT. V shed 5 bases and J shed 12 bases, with 23 bases lying between them. CDR3 length equals 15 residues. Written as DNA, the CDR3 is TGTGCCAGCAGTAGCTACAACGGGGTACAGGGCGGGCAGTTCTTC. It translates to CASSSYNGVQGGQFF.

This clonotype was seen many times. This chain joins TRBV27 and TRBJ2-7; 12 nucleotides line up with TRBD2. Germline lookup yields CDR1 MNHEY and CDR2 SMNVEV (reference sequence). The CDR3 extends over 16 amino acids. J was trimmed by 0 bases and V by 5 bases; bases with no gene match: 5. The CDR3 here is CASSTLAGGDSYEQYF. CDR3 in DNA: TGTGCCAGCAGTACTCTAGCGGGAGGGGACTCCTACGAGCAGTACTTC.

This clonotype was observed a handful of times. The genes are TRBV11-3 and TRBJ2-7, with D unresolved. Trimming removed 5 bases from V and 5 bases from J, with 16 bases in between. Germline V gene data show CDR1 as SGHNT and CDR2 as YENEEA. CDR3 length: 14 amino acids. The CDR3 loop is CASSQGQFTHEQYF. Written as DNA, the CDR3 is TGTGCCAGCAGCCAAGGTCAGTTTACCCACGAGCAGTACTTC. The full variable domain, its missing parts supplied by reference TRBV11-3 and TRBJ2-7, is EAGVVQSPRYKIIEKKQPVAFWCNPISGHNTLYWYLQNLGQGPELLIRYENEEAVDDSQLPKDRFSAERLKGVDSTLKIQPAELGDSAVYLCASSQGQFTHEQYFGPGTRLTVT.

This clonotype has a single count. A read error may explain this, as a much larger clone is one base away. The CDR3 ends on some other residue instead of the conserved phenylalanine or tryptophan, so this is likely a read error. This chain links TRBV11-3 with TRBJ1-1, with 7 bases lining up with TRBD1. The CDR3 is 14 amino acids. CDR1 SGHNT and CDR2 YENEEA come from the germline V gene. After removal of 5 bases from V and 0 bases from J, the junction contained 3 bases not matched to a gene. The CDR3 protein is CASSRDSLNTEAFS. CDR3 DNA sequence: TGTGCCAGCAGCCGGGACAGTCTGAACACTGAAGCTTTCTCT.

Many counts were recorded for this clonotype. The rearrangement uses TRBV11-2 and TRBJ2-7; TRBD1 agrees at 8 bases. CDR3 length: 14 amino acids. CDR1 is SGHAT, CDR2 FQNNGV, per germline. With V trimmed by 2 bases and J by 6 bases, 6 bases remained unmatched. CDR3 DNA: TGTGCCAGCAGCTTACAGGGGGCAGGCGGCGAGCAGTACTTC. Its protein is CASSLQGAGGEQYF.